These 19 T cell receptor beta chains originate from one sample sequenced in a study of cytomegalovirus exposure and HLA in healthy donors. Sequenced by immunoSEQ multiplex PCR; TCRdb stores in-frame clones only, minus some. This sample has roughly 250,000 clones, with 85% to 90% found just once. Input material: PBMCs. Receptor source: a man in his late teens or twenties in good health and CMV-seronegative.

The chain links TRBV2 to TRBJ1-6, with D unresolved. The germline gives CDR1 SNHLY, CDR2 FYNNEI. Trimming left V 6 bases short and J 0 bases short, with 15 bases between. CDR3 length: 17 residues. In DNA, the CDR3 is TGTGCCAGCAGCCTCCGTCAACTTTACTCCTATAATTCACCCCTCCACTTT. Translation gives CASSLRQLYSYNSPLHF.

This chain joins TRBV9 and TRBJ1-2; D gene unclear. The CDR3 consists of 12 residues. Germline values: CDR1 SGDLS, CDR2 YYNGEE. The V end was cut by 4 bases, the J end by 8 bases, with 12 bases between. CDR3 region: CASSSSGGGYTF. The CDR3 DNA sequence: TGTGCCAGCAGCTCCAGCGGTGGGGGCTACACCTTC.

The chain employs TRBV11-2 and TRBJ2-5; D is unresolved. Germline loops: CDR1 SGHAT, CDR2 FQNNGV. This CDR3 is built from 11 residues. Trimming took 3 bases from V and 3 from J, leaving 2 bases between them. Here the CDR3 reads CASSFKETQYF. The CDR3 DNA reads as TGTGCCAGCAGCTTCAAAGAGACCCAGTACTTC.

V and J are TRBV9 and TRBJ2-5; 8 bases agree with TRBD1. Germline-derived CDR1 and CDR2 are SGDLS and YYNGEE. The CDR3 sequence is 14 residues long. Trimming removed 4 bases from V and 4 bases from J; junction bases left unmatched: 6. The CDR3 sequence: CASSPQGAGETQYF. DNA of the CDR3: TGTGCCAGCAGCCCCCAGGGGGCGGGAGAGACCCAGTACTTC.

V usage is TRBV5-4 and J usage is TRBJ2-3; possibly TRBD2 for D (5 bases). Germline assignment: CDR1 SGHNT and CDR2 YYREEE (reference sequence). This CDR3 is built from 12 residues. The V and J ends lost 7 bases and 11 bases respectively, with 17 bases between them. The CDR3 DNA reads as TGTGCCAGCCATACGCCCGGGGTGGGGCAGTATTTT. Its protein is CASHTPGVGQYF.

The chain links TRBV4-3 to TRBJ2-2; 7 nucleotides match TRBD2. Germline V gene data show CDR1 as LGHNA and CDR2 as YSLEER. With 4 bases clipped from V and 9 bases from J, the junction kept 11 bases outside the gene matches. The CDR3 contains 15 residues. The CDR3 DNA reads TGCGCCAGCAGCCTAGGAGTGCCTAGCGGCCGGGAGCTGTTTTTT. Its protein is CASSLGVPSGRELFF.

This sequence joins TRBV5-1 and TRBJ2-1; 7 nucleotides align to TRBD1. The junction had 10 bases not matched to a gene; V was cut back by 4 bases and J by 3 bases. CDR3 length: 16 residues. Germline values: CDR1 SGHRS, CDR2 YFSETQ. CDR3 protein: CASSQVPGQNYNEQFF. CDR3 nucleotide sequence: TGCGCCAGCAGCCAAGTCCCGGGACAGAACTACAATGAGCAGTTCTTC.

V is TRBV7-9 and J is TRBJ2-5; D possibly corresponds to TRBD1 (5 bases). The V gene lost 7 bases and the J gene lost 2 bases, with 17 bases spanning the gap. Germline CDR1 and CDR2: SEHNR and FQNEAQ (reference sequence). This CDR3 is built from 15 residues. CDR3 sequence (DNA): TGTGCCAGCACCTCCCTTGGGGCCACGCAAGAGACCCAGTACTTC. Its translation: CASTSLGATQETQYF.

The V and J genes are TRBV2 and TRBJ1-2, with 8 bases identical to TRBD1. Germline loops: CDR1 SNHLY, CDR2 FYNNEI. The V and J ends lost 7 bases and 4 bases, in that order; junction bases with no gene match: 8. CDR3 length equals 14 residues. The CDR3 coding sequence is TGTGCCAGCAATTATCGGGACAGGAGCTATGGCTACACCTTC. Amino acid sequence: CASNYRDRSYGYTF.

The DNA of the CDR3 is TGCGCCAGCAGCCAAGGGGGGGGGCAGCAGTTCTTC. Translation gives CASSQGGGQQFF. The chain carries TRBV4-1 and TRBJ2-1; D is perhaps TRBD2 (7 bases). This CDR3 region has 12 residues. CDR1 and CDR2 (germline): MGHRA, YSYEKL. Trimming shortened V by 1 base and J by 11 bases, and 9 bases separated the two germline ends.

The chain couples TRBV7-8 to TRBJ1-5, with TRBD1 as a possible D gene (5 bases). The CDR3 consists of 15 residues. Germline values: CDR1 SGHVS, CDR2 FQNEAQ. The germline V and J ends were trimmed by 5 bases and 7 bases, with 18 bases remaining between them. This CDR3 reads CASSPVGQGKQPQHF. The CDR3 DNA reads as TGTGCCAGCAGCCCGGTAGGGCAGGGAAAACAGCCCCAGCATTTT.

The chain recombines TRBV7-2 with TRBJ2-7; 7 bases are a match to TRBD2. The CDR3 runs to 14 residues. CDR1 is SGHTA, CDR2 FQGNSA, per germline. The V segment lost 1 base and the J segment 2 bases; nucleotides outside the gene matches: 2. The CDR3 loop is CASSLGEGPYEQYF. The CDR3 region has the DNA TGTGCCAGCAGCTTAGGGGAGGGACCCTACGAGCAGTACTTC.

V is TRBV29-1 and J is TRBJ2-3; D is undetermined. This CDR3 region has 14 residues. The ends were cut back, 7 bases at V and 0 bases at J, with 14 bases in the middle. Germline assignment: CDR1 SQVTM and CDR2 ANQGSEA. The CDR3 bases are TGCAGCGCCTCCCGTATGACTAGCACAGATACGCAGTATTTT. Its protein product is CSASRMTSTDTQYF.

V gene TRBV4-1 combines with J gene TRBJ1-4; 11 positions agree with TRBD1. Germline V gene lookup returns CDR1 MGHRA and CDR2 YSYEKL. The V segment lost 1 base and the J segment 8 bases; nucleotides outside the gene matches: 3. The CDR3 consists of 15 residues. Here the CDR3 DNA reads TGCGCCAGCAGCCAAGTTGGGACAGGGGGAGAAAAACTGTTTTTT. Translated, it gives CASSQVGTGGEKLFF.

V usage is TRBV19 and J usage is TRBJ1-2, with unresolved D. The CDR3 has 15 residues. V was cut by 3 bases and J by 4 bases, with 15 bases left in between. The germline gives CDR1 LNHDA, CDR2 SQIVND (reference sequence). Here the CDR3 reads CASSIRVGMSYGYTF. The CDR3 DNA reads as TGTGCCAGTAGTATTCGCGTCGGTATGTCCTATGGCTACACCTTC.

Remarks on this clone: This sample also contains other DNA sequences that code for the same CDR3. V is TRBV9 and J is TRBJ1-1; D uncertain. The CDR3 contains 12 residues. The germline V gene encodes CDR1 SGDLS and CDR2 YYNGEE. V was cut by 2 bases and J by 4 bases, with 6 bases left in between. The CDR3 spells CASSVEGTEAFF. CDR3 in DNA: TGTGCCAGCAGCGTCGAGGGCACTGAAGCTTTCTTT.

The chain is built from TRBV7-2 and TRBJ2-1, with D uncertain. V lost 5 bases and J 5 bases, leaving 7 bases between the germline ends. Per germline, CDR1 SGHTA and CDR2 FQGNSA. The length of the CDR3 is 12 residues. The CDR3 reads CASSPPNNEQFF. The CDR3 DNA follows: TGTGCCAGCAGCCCCCCCAACAATGAGCAGTTCTTC.

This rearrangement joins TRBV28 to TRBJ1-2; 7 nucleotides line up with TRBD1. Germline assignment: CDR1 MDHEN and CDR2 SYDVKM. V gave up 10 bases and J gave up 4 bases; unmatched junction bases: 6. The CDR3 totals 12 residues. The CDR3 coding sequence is TGTGCCATCAATCAGGGGGGCTATGGCTACACCTTC. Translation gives CAINQGGYGYTF.

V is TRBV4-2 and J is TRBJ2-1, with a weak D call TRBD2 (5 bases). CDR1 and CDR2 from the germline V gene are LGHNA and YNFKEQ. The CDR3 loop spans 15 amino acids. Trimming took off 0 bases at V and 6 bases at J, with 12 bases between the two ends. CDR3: CASSQDGLLLNEQFF. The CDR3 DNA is TGTGCCAGCAGCCAAGATGGACTGCTTCTCAATGAGCAGTTCTTC.